This T cell receptor (beta chain) was recorded in a study of T-cell reconstitution after alpha-beta-depleted transplantation in children listed by TCRdb under 2016. General notes on the study: The study quantitatively tracked T-cell immune reconstitution after TCRalphabeta/CD19-depleted allogeneic hematopoietic cell transplantation in children using TCR repertoire profiling.

The library came from PCR. TCRdb names Illumina HiSeq 2500 as the instrument used. TCR libraries were prepared with molecular barcoding, using unique molecular identifiers to normalize TCRbeta repertoire quantification. TCRdb applied fastp at Q25 and MiXCR to the public reads, then kept only in-frame beta chains. Each record represents a unique CDR3 protein, reported with the most common genes and DNA among its rows. Across this sample there are about 980,000 distinct CDR3 sequences, with about 30% seen only once. Roughly 31% of the sample goes to the ten largest clones. This clonotype occurred a few times. Its cognate antigen has yet to be identified. No per-base quality is available; no much larger clone lies one base away. The CDR3 spans 16 residues, from the cysteine through the phenylalanine. This entry keeps only the CDR3 DNA: 48 bases, framed from base 1. Sequences SQVTM (CDR1) and ANQGSEA (CDR2) are obtained from the germline V gene. Trimmed from V: 8 bases; trimmed from J: 7 bases; junction bases lacking a gene match: 20.

Results the study describes overall, beyond this receptor: Over subsequent months, a decline in hyperexpanded clone frequencies was noted, and after one year, T-cell counts and TCRbeta diversity were mostly ascribed to newly produced T cells. In some patients, the high TCRbeta diversity seen at day 60 was put down to recipient T cells and intrathymic progenitors that had survived conditioning. The apparently early recovery of alphabetaT-cell counts about two months after transplant reportedly depended on only several hundred rapidly expanded clones that came from non-depleted graft cells.

The treatment or condition tag for this specimen amounts to: allogeneic hematopoietic cell transplantation with graft depleted of TCRalphabeta T cells and CD19 B cells. The children who served as transplant recipients had been given grafts of TCRalphabeta/CD19-depleted allogeneic hematopoietic cells. The sequenced sample was PBMCs, mostly from graft donor cells, obtained 360 days after TCRalphabeta/CD19-depleted stem cell transplant. The sequence joins TRBV29-1 to TRBJ2-1; 7 middle bases align to TRBD2. The TCR was taken from a boy younger than two who had a stem cell transplant for SCID, so the T cells may come from the graft donor. The DNA sequence is as follows: TGCAGCATGATGGCTAGCGGAGGCCGGTTGCCTAATGAGCAGTTCTTC. Translated, it gives CSMMASGGRLPNEQFF.